This T cell receptor (beta chain) was identified in a study of cytomegalovirus exposure and HLA in healthy donors. At the level of the study: It was reported in a later analysis that the roughly 120 validation repertoires used the same platform as the approximately 670 first-cohort repertoires. Regarding the study as a whole: Cytomegalovirus-associated status was assigned to approximately 160 TCR beta chains.

This clone was counted a few times. Its matching antigen is unknown. CDR3 length: 15 residues. After removal of 4 bases from V and 2 bases from J, the junction contained 5 bases not matched to a gene. CDR1 and CDR2 from the germline V gene are LNHNV and YYDKDF (reference sequence). Method: immunoSEQ multiplex PCR; TCRdb's copy keeps in-frame clones and lacks some. The sample contains more than 50,000 clones, roughly 91% of which appear only once. Material for sequencing was PBMCs. The chain links TRBV15 to TRBJ2-1; 7 nucleotides line up with TRBD1. The receptor comes from a woman between 25 and 40 years old in good health and CMV-seronegative. CDR3 sequence reads: CATSKHTGAYNEQFF. For the CDR3, the DNA is TGTGCCACCAGCAAACATACAGGGGCCTACAATGAGCAGTTCTTC.